This T cell receptor beta chain was sequenced in a study of T cell responses to AZD1222 COVID-19 vaccine. The study, taken as a whole, reports: The study identified only a handful of AZD1222 recipients as seropositive at baseline. Targets within unmutated variant regions were reportedly found for nearly half of spike-specific TCRs. Across spike, vaccine-associated CD4 TCRs were found, dominant at 160-218 and 743-854. Spike-specific TCR breadth rose after two AZD1222 doses, and depth rose as well.

This table comes from immunoSEQ multiplex PCR, and its TCRdb copy is limited to in-frame clones, with some not included. Of fewer than 150,000 clones in the sample, 80% to 95% were seen once. J was trimmed by 6 bases and V by 6 bases; bases with no gene match: 5. This CDR3 has 13 amino acids. The germline V gene encodes CDR1 MNHEY and CDR2 SMNVEV (reference sequence). With regard to this clone: Its cognate antigen is unknown.

This chain uses TRBV27 with TRBJ1-2; 9 bases align to TRBD1. The source was peripheral blood, collected on day 0 of AZD1222 vaccination. This clonotype originated in an adult in good health. The CDR3, as DNA: TGTGCCAGCAGACAGGGGGCTTTTGATGGCTACACCTTC. Amino acids: CASRQGAFDGYTF.